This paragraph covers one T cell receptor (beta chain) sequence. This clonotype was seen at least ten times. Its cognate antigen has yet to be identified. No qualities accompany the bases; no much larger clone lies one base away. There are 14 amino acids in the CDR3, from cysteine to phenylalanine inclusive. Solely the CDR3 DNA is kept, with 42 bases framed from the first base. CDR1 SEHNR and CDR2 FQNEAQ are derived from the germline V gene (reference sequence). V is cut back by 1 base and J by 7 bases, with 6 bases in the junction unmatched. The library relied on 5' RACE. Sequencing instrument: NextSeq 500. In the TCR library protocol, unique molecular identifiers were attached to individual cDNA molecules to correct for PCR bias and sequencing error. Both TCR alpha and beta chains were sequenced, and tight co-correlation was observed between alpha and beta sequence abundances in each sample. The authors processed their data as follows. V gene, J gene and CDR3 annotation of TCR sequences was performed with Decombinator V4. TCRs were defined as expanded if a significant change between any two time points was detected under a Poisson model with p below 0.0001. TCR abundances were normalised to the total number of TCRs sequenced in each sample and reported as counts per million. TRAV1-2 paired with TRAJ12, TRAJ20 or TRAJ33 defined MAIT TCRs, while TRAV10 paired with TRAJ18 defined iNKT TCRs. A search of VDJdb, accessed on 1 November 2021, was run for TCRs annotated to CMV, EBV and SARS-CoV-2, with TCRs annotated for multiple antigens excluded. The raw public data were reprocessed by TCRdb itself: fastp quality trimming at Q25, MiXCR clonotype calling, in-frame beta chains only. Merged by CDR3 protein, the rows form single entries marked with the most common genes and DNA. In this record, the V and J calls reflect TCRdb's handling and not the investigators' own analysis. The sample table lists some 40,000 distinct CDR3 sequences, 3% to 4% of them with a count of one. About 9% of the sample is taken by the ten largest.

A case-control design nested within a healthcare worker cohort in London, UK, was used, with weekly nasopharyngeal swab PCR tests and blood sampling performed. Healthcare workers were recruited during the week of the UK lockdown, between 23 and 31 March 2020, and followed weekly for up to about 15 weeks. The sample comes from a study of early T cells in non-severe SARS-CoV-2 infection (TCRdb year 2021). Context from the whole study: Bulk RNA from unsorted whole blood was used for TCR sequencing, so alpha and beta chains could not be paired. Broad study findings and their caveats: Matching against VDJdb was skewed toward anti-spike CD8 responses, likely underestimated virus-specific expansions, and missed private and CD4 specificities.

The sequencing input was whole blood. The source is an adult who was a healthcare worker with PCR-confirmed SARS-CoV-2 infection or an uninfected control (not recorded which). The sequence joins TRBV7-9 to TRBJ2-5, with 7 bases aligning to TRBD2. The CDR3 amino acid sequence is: CASSLEAGSVTQYF. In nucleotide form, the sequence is TGTGCCAGCAGCTTAGAAGCGGGGTCAGTGACCCAGTACTTC.